This TCR beta chain is from a study of blood T cells in healthy people across ages. The study, taken as a whole, reports: Measured against age, TCR beta diversity per million T cells decreased in a roughly linear manner.

Primers used in a second PCR of about 6 to 12 cycles were a sample-barcoded 5' primer and a J-beta primer mix. Each cDNA was tagged by a template-switch adaptor containing 12 random nucleotides. TCRdb processed the 5' RACE reads anew with MiXCR; each CDR3 protein has one entry. Of some 900,000 distinct CDR3 sequences detected, around 46% appear once; the ten largest clones hold about an eighth. In germline, CDR1 is LGHDT, CDR2 YNNKEL (reference sequence). This CDR3 region has 15 residues. The V end lost 4 bases, the J end lost 3 bases, and 13 bases lay between the germline ends. Caucasian individuals from Russia who were healthy and aged about 6 to 95 acted as donors. Every donor provided around 9.3 milliliters of peripheral blood. This clonotype was seen a handful of times. The target antigen is unknown.

This chain joins TRBV3-1 and TRBJ2-1; perhaps TRBD1 as D (6 bases). Sequenced sample: blood. This TCR came from a man in his thirties or forties in good health. The DNA for the CDR3 is TGTGCCAGCAGCCCTCCCGGGACATTCTACAATGAGCAGTTCTTC. It specifies CASSPPGTFYNEQFF.